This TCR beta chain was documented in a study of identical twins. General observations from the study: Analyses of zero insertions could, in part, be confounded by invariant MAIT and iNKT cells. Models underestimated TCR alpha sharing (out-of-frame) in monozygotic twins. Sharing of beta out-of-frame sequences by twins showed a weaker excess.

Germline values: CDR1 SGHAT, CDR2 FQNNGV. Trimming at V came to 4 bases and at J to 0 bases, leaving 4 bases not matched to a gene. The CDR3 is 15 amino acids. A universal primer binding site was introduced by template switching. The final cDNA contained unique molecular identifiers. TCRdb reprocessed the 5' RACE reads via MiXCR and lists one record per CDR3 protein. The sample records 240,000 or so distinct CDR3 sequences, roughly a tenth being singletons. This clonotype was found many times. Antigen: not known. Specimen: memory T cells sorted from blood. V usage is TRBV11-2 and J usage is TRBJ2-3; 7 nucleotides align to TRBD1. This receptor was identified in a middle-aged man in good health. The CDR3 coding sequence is TGTGCCAGCAGCTCACGACAGGGAAGCACAGATACGCAGTATTTT. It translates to CASSSRQGSTDTQYF.